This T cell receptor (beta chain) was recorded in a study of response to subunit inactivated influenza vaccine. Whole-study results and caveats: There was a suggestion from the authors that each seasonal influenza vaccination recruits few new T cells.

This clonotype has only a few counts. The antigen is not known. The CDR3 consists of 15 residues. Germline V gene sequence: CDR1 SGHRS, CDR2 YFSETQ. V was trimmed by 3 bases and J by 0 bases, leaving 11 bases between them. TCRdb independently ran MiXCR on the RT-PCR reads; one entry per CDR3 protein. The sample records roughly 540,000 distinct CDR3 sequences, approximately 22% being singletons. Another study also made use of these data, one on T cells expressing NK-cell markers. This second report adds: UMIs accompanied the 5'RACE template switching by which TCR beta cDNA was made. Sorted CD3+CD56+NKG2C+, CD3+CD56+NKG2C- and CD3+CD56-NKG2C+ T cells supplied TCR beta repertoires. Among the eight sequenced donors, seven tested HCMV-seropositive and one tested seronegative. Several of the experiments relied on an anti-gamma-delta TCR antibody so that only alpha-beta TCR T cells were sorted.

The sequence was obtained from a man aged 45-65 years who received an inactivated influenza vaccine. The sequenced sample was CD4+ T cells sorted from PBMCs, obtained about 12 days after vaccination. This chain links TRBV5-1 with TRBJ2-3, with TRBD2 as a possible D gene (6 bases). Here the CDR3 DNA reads TGCGCCAGCAGCTCCGGGACTCCCAGCACAGATACGCAGTATTTT. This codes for CASSSGTPSTDTQYF. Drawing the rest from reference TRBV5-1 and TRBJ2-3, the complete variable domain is KAGVTQTPRYLIKTRGQQVTLSCSPISGHRSVSWYQQTPGQGLQFLFEYFSETQRNKGNFPGRFSGRQFSNSRSEMNVSTLELGDSALYLCASSSGTPSTDTQYFGPGTRLTVL.